This T cell receptor beta chain was recorded in a study of blood T cells in healthy people across ages. Study-wide findings and caveats: Diversity estimates from one million T cells were considered underestimates.

Details on this clonotype: The antigen is undetermined.

Alongside a J-beta primer mix, a sample-barcoded 5' primer served in a second PCR lasting roughly 6 to 11 cycles. Every single cDNA molecule received a tag from a template-switch adaptor with 12 random nucleotides. Samples each returned at least 3 million CDR3-containing paired-end reads. TCRdb reprocessed the 5' RACE reads with MiXCR, giving one entry per CDR3 protein. The sample includes some 670,000 distinct CDR3 sequences, about 51% of them seen just once. The junction had 11 bases not matched to a gene; V was cut back by 1 base and J by 5 bases. The CDR3 is 17 amino acids. In germline, CDR1 is DFQATT, CDR2 SNEGSKA (reference sequence).

This clonotype originated in an elderly woman in good health. The chain combines TRBV20-1 with TRBJ2-1; 10 nucleotides match TRBD2. The sequenced material came from blood. The CDR3 region is CSARAQSGRAFNNEQFF. CDR3 DNA sequence: TGCAGTGCTAGAGCTCAGAGCGGGAGGGCCTTCAACAATGAGCAGTTCTTC.